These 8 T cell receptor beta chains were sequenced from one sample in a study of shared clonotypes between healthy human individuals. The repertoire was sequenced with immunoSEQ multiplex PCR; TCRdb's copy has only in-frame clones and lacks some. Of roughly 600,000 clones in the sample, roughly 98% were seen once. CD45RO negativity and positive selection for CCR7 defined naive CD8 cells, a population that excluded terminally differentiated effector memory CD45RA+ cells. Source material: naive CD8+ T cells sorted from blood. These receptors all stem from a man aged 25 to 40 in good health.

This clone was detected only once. CDR3 amino acids: CASSPMGGEGIYGYTF. In DNA form, the CDR3 reads TGTGCCAGCAGCCCCATGGGGGGGGAGGGCATCTATGGCTACACCTTC. V and J are TRBV7-6 and TRBJ1-2; weak D call: TRBD1 (5 bases). Trimming left V 5 bases short and J 4 bases short, with 20 bases between. CDR3 length: 16 residues. CDR1 is SGHVS and CDR2 is FNYEAQ in the germline V gene.

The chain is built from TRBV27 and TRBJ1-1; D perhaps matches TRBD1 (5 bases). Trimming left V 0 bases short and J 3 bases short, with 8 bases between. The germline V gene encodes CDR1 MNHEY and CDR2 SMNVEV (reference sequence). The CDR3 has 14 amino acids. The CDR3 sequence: CASSLSQTDTEAFF. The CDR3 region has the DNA TGTGCCAGCAGTTTATCACAGACAGACACTGAAGCTTTCTTT.

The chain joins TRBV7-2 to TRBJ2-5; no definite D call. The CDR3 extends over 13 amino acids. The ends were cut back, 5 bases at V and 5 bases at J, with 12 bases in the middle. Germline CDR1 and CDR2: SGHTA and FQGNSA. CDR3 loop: CASSNPPEETQYF. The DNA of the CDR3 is TGTGCCAGCAGCAACCCCCCGGAGGAGACCCAGTACTTC.

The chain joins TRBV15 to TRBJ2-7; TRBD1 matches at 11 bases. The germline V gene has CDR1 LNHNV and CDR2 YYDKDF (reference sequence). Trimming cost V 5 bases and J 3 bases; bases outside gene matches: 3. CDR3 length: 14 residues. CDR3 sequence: CATSGGTGGYEQYF. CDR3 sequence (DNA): TGTGCCACCAGCGGGGGGACAGGGGGCTACGAGCAGTACTTC.

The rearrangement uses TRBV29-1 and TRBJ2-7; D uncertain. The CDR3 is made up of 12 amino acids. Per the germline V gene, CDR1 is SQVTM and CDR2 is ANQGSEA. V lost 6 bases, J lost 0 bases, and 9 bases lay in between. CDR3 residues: CSVKESSYEQYF. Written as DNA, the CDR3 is TGCAGCGTGAAAGAGAGCTCCTACGAGCAGTACTTC.

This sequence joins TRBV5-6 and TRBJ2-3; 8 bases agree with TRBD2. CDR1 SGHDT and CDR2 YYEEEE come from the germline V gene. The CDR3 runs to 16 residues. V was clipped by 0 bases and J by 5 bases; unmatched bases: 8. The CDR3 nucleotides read TGTGCCAGCAGCTTGGGAGTAGCGGGAAGTCAAGATACGCAGTATTTT. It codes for CASSLGVAGSQDTQYF.

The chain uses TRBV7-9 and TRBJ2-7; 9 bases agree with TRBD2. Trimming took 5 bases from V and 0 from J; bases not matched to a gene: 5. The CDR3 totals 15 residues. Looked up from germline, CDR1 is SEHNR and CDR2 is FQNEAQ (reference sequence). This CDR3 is CASSTQREVSYEQYF. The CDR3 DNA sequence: TGTGCCAGCAGCACTCAGCGGGAGGTCTCCTACGAGCAGTACTTC.

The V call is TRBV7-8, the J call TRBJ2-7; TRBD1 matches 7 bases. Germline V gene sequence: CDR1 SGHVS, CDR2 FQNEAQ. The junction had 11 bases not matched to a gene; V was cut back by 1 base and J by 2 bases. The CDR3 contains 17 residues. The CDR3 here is CASSLGAETGLAYEQYF. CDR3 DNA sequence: TGTGCCAGCAGCTTAGGGGCTGAGACAGGGTTGGCCTACGAGCAGTACTTC.